This T cell receptor (beta chain) comes out of a study of T cell repertoires in cytomegalovirus infection. Overall study context: In public TCR beta signatures, there were indications of both CMV infection and matching HLA type.

This clonotype was counted ten times or more. Its antigen is as yet unknown. A single record per CDR3 protein comes from TCRdb applying MiXCR to the reads. The data contain 200,000 to 250,000 distinct CDR3 sequences, under 8.5% of them singletons. J gave up 2 bases and V 1 base, and 6 bases lay outside the gene matches. Germline V lookup: CDR1 MGHRA, CDR2 YSYEKL. The CDR3 totals 16 residues. General study results and limits: Based on cumulative public TCR beta family frequency, carriers of CMV plus the relevant HLA were identified. CMV-specific TCR beta clonotypes restricted by HLA-C dominated the ex vivo response.

The specimen was PBMCs. The receptor comes from a human donor in good health (CMV status not recorded). Some clones in this sample may be carry-over from other donors' samples. The chain joins TRBV4-1 to TRBJ2-7; 9 bases map to TRBD1. The CDR3 coding sequence is TGCGCCAGCAGCCAAGTTCCGGGACAGGGAACCTACGAGCAGTACTTC. It is translated as CASSQVPGQGTYEQYF.